The entry below describes one TCR beta chain. Its specificity is not known. CDR3 length: 17 residues. V dropped 4 bases and J dropped 6; count of bases not matched to a gene: 14. The data stem from a study of molecular identifiers for immune sequencing clone quantification. The study, taken as a whole, reports: It was shown that clones above 20 RNA copies held over 97% of effector molecules, but under 1% in naive cells. A shared barcode on identical TCR molecules could lead to underestimated sizes for highly expanded clones.

It was with previously described methods and listed TCR primers that bulk TCR libraries were made. TCRdb processed the PCR reads anew with MiXCR; each CDR3 protein has one entry. The table includes thousands of distinct CDR3 sequences, around 33% detected once. For naive CD8 T cells, sorting used the CD8+CD4-CCR7+CD45RA+ phenotype. Sequencing was performed on naive CD8+ T cells from blood, with Jurkat cell RNA spiked in. Subset reported: FACS-sorted CD8+CD4-CCR7+CD45RA+ naive T cells. The gene calls are TRBV12-3 or TRBV12-4 and TRBJ2-3, with 9 bases fitting TRBD2. The TCR originated in a human donor in good health. Some libraries in this study had Jurkat cell RNA spiked in. CDR3 DNA sequence: TGTGCCAGCAGTTCCTCGAGTAGCGGGGGAGCCCGTGATACGCAGTATTTT. The encoded protein is CASSSSSSGGARDTQYF.